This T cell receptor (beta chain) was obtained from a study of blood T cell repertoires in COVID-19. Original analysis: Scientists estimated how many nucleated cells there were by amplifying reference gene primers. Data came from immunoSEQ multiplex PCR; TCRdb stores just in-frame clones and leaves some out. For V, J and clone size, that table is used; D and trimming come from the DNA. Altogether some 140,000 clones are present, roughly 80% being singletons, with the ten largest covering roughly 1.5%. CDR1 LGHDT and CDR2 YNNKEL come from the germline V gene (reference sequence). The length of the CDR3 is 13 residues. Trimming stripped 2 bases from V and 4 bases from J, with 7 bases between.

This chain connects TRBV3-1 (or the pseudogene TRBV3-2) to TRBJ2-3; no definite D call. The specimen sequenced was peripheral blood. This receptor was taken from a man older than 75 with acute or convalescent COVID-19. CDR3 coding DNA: TGTGCCAGCAGCCAACGGTTGTCAGATACGCAGTATTTT. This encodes CASSQRLSDTQYF.